The rows below give T cell receptor beta chains drawn from one sample of a study of human T cells and chemical hapten exposure. TCRdb fed the RACE reads into MiXCR, producing one record per CDR3 protein. The sample has roughly 130,000 distinct CDR3 sequences; approximately 10% are singletons. The sample was whole blood, taken in connection with sensitization to the hapten diphenylcyclopropenone (DPC). These receptors all come from a woman in her forties or fifties with alopecia areata. Some clones in this sample may be carry-over from other donors' samples. The CDR3 runs from the conserved cysteine through the conserved F or W. The D gene is left open where the match is weak. Clone size is not always given. Where it is, it says once, few, many or a class for expanded clones.

>TRBJ1-3|NA|TRBV7-2|few
TGTGCCAGCAGCCCGTCGGTAGGGAACGGAAACACCATATATTTT
CASSPSVGNGNTIYF
>TRBJ2-4|NA|TRBV27|few
TGTGCCAGCAGTTTATCAGTGCGGCGCGGCATTCAGTACTTC
CASSLSVRRGIQYF
>TRBJ2-7|NA|TRBV7-9|NA
TGTGCCAGCAGCTTAGGGACACTGGGGCCTATGTCGGGGCAGTACTTC
CASSLGTLGPMSGQYF
>TRBJ2-7|TRBD1|TRBV5-5|NA
TGTGCCAGCAGTTTACCAGGGGGCTACGAGCAGTACTTC
CASSLPGGYEQYF
>TRBJ1-1|NA|TRBV20-1|NA
TGCAGTGCTAGTCCCCCGGGCGGGACCATGAACACTGAAGCTTTCTTT
CSASPPGGTMNTEAFF
>TRBJ2-5|TRBD1|TRBV6-4|few
TGTGCCAGCAGTAGGGCGCGGAGAGGGGGCTACCGGGAGACCCAGTACTTC
CASSRARRGGYRETQYF
>TRBJ2-5|NA|TRBV7-9|few
TGTGCCAGCAGCTTAGCCGAGACAGATGGAGAGACCCAGTACTTC
CASSLAETDGETQYF
>TRBJ2-7|NA|TRBV12-3/TRBV12-4|few
TGTGCCAGCAGCCCGATGGGGGACGAGCAGTACTTC
CASSPMGDEQYF
>TRBJ1-5|NA|TRBV9|NA
TGTGCCAGCAGCGTAGGACAGAGCAATCAGCCCCAGCATTTT
CASSVGQSNQPQHF
>TRBJ1-1|TRBD1|TRBV20-1|NA
TGCAGTGCTAGGGGCCCAGCGGTCAGGGGGATTGAAGCTTTCTTT
CSARGPAVRGIEAFF
>TRBJ2-3|NA|TRBV11-2|few
TGTGCCAGCACCCTTGGTGAATCTAGCACAGATACGCAGTATTTT
CASTLGESSTDTQYF
>TRBJ2-1|NA|TRBV13|many
TGTGCCAGCGATCAGAGGACCAGCGAGGAGCAGTTCTTC
CASDQRTSEEQFF
>TRBJ1-4|NA|TRBV19|few
TGTGCCAGTAGTATCACCTCCCGGGATGAAAAACTGTTTTTT
CASSITSRDEKLFF